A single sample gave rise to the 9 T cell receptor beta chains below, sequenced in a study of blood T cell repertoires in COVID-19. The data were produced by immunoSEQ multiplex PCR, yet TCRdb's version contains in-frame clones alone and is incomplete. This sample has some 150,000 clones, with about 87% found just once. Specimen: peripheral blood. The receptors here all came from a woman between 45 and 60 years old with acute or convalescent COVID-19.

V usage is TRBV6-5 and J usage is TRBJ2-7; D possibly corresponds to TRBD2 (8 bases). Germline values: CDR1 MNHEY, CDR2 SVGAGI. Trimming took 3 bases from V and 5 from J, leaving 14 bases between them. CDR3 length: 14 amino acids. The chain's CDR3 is CASSYDGRGHEQYF. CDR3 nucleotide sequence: TGTGCCAGCAGTTATGACGGGAGGGGGCACGAGCAGTACTTC.

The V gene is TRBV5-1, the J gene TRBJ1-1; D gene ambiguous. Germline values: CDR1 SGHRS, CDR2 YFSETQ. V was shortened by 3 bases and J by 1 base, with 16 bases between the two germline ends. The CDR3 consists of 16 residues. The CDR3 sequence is CASSSRGPQANTEAFF. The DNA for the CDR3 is TGCGCCAGCAGCTCAAGAGGGCCCCAGGCGAACACTGAAGCTTTCTTT.

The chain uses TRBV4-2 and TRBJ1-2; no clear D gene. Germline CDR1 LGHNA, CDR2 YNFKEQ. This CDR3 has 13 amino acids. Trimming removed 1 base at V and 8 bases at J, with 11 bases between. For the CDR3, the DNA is TGTGCCAGCAGCCAAGTCGGAGGGTTAGGCTACACCTTC. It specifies CASSQVGGLGYTF.

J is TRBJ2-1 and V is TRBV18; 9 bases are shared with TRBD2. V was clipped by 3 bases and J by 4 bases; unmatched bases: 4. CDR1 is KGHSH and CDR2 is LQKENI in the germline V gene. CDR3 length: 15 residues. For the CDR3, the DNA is TGTGCCAGCTCACCCCAGACTAGCGGTTACAATGAGCAGTTCTTC. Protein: CASSPQTSGYNEQFF. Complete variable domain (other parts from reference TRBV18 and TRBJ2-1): NAGVMQNPRHLVRRRGQEARLRCSPMKGHSHVYWYRQLPEEGLKFMVYLQKENIIDESGMPKERFSAEFPKEGPSILRIQQVVRGDSAAYFCASSPQTSGYNEQFFGPGTRLTVL.

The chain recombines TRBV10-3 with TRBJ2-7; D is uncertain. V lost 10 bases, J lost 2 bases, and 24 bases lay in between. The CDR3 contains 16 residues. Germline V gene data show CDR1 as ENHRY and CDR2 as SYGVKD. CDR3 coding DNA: TGTGCCACCTACCCTTTTGGGCAGCCTCTTACCTACGAGCAGTACTTC. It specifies CATYPFGQPLTYEQYF.

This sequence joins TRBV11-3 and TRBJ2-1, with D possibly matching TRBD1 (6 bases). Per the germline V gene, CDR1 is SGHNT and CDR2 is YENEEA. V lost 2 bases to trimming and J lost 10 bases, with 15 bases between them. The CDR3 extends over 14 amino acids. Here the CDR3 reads CASSLILTGKEQFF. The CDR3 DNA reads TGTGCCAGCAGCTTAATATTGACAGGAAAGGAGCAGTTCTTC.

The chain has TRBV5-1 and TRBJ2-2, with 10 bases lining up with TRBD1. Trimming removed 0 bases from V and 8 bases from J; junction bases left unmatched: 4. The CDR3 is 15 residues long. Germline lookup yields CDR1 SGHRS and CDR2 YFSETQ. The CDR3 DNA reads TGCGCCAGCAGCTTGGAGACAGGGGGCAGAGGGGAGCTGTTTTTT. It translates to CASSLETGGRGELFF.

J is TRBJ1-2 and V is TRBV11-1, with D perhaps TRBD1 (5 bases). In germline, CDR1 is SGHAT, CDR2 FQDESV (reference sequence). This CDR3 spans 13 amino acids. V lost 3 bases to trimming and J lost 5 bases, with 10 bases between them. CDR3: CASSFTGGYGYTF. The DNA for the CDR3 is TGTGCCAGCAGCTTCACTGGGGGGTATGGCTACACCTTC.

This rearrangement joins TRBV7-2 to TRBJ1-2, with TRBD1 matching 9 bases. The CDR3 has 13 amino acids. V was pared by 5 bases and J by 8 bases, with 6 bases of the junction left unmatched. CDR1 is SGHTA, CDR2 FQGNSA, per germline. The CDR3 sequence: CASSVTGGHGYTF. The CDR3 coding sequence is TGTGCCAGCAGCGTGACAGGGGGACACGGCTACACCTTC.